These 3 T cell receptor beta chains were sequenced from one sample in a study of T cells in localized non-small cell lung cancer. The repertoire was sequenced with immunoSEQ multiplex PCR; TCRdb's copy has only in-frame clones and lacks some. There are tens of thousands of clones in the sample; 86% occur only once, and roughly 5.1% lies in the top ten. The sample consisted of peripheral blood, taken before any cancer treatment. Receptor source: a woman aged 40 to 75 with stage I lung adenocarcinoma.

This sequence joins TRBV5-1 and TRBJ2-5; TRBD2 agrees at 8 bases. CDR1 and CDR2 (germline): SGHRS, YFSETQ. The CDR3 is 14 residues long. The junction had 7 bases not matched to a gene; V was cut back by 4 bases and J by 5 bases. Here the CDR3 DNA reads TGCGCCAGCAGCGCAAGCGGGGGTAAGGAGACCCAGTACTTC. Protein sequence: CASSASGGKETQYF.

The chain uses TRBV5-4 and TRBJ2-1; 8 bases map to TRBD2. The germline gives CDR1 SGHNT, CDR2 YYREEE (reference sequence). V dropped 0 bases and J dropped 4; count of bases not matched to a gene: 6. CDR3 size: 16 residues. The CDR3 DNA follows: TGTGCCAGCAGCTTGGGGGAGGCTAGCGGGTACAATGAGCAGTTCTTC. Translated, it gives CASSLGEASGYNEQFF. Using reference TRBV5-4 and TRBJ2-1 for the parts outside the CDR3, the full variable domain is ETGVTQSPTHLIKTRGQQVTLRCSSQSGHNTVSWYQQALGQGPQFIFQYYREEENGRGNFPPRFSGLQFPNYSSELNVNALELDDSALYLCASSLGEASGYNEQFFGPGTRLTVL.

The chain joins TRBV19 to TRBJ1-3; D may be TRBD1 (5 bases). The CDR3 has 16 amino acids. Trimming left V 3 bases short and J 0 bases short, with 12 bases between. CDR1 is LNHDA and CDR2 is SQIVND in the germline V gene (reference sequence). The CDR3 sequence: CASSMLGESSGNTIYF. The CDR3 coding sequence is TGTGCCAGTAGTATGTTGGGGGAGAGCTCTGGAAACACCATATATTTT.